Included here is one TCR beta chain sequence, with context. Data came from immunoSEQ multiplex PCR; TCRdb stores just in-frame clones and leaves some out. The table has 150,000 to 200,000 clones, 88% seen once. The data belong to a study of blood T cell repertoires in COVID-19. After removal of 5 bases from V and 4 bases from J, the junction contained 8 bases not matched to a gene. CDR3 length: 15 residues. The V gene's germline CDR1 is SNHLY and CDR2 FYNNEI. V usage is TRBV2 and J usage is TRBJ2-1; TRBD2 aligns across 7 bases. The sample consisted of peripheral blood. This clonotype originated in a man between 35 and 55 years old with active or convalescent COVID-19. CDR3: CASSQLAIDYNEQFF. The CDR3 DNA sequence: TGTGCCAGCAGTCAACTAGCGATAGATTACAATGAGCAGTTCTTC.